This is a list of T cell receptor beta chains from one sample in a study of PD-1 blockade in classical Hodgkin lymphoma. Here immunoSEQ multiplex PCR was the method, and the copy in TCRdb shows in-frame clones only, minus some. The sample carries about 27,000 clones, around 73% recorded once. This sample comprised peripheral blood mononuclear cells (PBMCs), obtained before the second cycle of nivolumab. The origin of the receptors is a human donor with classical Hodgkin lymphoma. The CDR3 runs from the conserved cysteine through the conserved F or W. D genes are given only for firm matches. Only some rows state a clone size, as once, few, many or a class for expanded clones.

TRBJ1-1,NA,TRBV10-3,NA,TGTGCCATCAGTCAGACGGGAGAGAACACTGAAGCTTTCTTT,CAISQTGENTEAFF
TRBJ2-3,NA,TRBV9,once,TGTGCCAGCAGCGTAGGGTCCCAATTCACAGATACGCAGTATTTT,CASSVGSQFTDTQYF
TRBJ2-1,NA,TRBV7-5,few,TGTGCCAGCAGCGGGTGGGACAATGAGCAGTTCTTC,CASSGWDNEQFF
TRBJ2-3,TRBD1,TRBV29-1,NA,TGCAGCGTTGCTGGACAGGCCTCTAGCACAGATACGCAGTATTTT,CSVAGQASSTDTQYF
TRBJ1-2,NA,TRBV5-1,NA,TGCGCCAGCAGCTTGGTACAATCTGGCAGGGGAGACTATGGCTACACCTTC,CASSLVQSGRGDYGYTF
TRBJ1-3,NA,TRBV7-7,NA,TGTGCTAGCAGCTTAGAACAGGGAGACACCATATATTTT,CASSLEQGDTIYF
TRBJ1-5,NA,TRBV7-2,once,TGTGCCAGCAGCTTAACCGGAGCCTTTAGCAATCAGCCCCAGCATTTT,CASSLTGAFSNQPQHF
TRBJ2-5,NA,TRBV5-4,NA,TGTGCCAGCAGCTTCGGGGATAACCAAGAGACCCAGTACTTC,CASSFGDNQETQYF
TRBJ2-3,NA,TRBV7-2,NA,TGTGCCAGCAGCTTAAGGCGGGGTGGAGATACGCAGTATTTT,CASSLRRGGDTQYF
TRBJ2-5,NA,TRBV5-4,NA,TGTGCCAGCAGCCTAACTCTGGGGGGGGCAGAGACCCAGTACTTC,CASSLTLGGAETQYF
TRBJ1-1,TRBD1,TRBV6-5,NA,TGTGCCAGCAGTTACTCCGACAGGGCGAACACTGAAGCTTTCTTT,CASSYSDRANTEAFF
TRBJ2-1,NA,TRBV29-1,NA,TGCAGCGCCGGCTCCTACAATGAGCAGTTCTTC,CSAGSYNEQFF
TRBJ2-3,TRBD2,TRBV19,NA,TGTGCCAGTAGTATAGGTGGGGGTGCTAGCGGGCTAAATACGCAGTATTTT,CASSIGGGASGLNTQYF
TRBJ1-3,NA,TRBV10-2,NA,TGCGCCAGCAGTGGAAATGGGAACACCATATATTTT,CASSGNGNTIYF
TRBJ1-5,TRBD1,TRBV19,NA,TGTGCCAGTAGTACCCCTCGACAGGGGGCAGGCAATCAGCCCCAGCATTTT,CASSTPRQGAGNQPQHF
TRBJ1-5,NA,TRBV4-3,NA,TGCGCCAGCAGCCAAGGAATCGATCAGCCCCAGCATTTT,CASSQGIDQPQHF
TRBJ1-5,NA,TRBV7-2,NA,TGTGCCAGCAGCTCAACCAATAGCAATCAGCCCCAGCATTTT,CASSSTNSNQPQHF
TRBJ2-5,NA,TRBV14,NA,TGTGCCAGCAGCCAAGGGGCAGCCACCATGGGGGAGACCCAGTACTTC,CASSQGAATMGETQYF
TRBJ2-2,NA,TRBV5-1,NA,TGCGCCAGCAGTCGGTCAGGAACGAACACCGGGGAGCTGTTTTTT,CASSRSGTNTGELFF
TRBJ1-4,TRBD1,TRBV19,NA,TGTGCCACTAAAGAAGGACAGGGATATTTTTCAACTAATGAAAAACTGTTTTTT,CATKEGQGYFSTNEKLFF
TRBJ1-1,NA,TRBV18,NA,TGTGCCAGCTCACGCTCTTTAACGGTTGCGAAAAACACTGAAGCTTTCTTT,CASSRSLTVAKNTEAFF
TRBJ1-2,NA,TRBV11-3,NA,TGTGCCAGCCGACGGGACAAAACTGGAGGCTACACCTTC,CASRRDKTGGYTF
TRBJ2-1,NA,TRBV5-4,NA,TGTGCCAGCAGCCCCGACAATAGCGGAGCTCTGAATGAGCAGTTCTTC,CASSPDNSGALNEQFF
TRBJ1-1,TRBD1,TRBV11-3,NA,TGTGCCAGCAGCGAGGGACAGGGAGTCACTGAAGCTTTCTTT,CASSEGQGVTEAFF
TRBJ1-4,NA,TRBV28,once,TGTGCCAGCAGTCCCCAGGACACTAATGAAAAACTGTTTTTT,CASSPQDTNEKLFF
TRBJ1-2,TRBD1,TRBV2,NA,TGTGCCAGCAGTGGGACAGGCGATGGCTACACCTTC,CASSGTGDGYTF
TRBJ2-5,NA,TRBV5-1,NA,TGCGCCAGTACATCTCAAGAGACCCAGTACTTC,CASTSQETQYF
TRBJ2-7,NA,TRBV5-1,NA,TGCGCCAGCAGCCCCGGAGCGGCCTACGAGCAGTACTTC,CASSPGAAYEQYF
TRBJ2-3,TRBD2,TRBV7-2,NA,TGTGCCAGCATAACCTTAGCGGGAGGTCAGCAGTATTTT,CASITLAGGQQYF
TRBJ1-2,NA,TRBV5-8,NA,TGTGCCAGCAGCCCCGCGGCGGGGGGAAACTATGGCTACACCTTC,CASSPAAGGNYGYTF
TRBJ2-6,NA,TRBV5-4,once,TGTGCCAGCAGTCCACCACCATCTGGGGCCAACGTCCTGACTTTC,CASSPPPSGANVLTF
TRBJ1-2,NA,TRBV28,NA,TGTGCCAGCAGTTATTTTCTCGGCTACACCTTC,CASSYFLGYTF
TRBJ2-3,TRBD1,TRBV2,NA,TGTGCCAGCAGTAGGACAGGGGGTAGTTCAGATACGCAGTATTTT,CASSRTGGSSDTQYF
TRBJ1-5,TRBD1,TRBV6-1,NA,TGTGCCAGCAAGTCAGTCACAGGGGCCAATCAGCCCCAGCATTTT,CASKSVTGANQPQHF
TRBJ1-1,NA,TRBV5-1,NA,TGCGCCAGCAGCTTGGGCGGGGTTTGGGACACTGAAGCTTTCTTT,CASSLGGVWDTEAFF
TRBJ1-5,NA,TRBV19,few,TGTGCCAGTAGTATGGGTGGGGGCCTTAGCAATCAGCCCCAGCATTTT,CASSMGGGLSNQPQHF
TRBJ2-7,NA,TRBV2,once,TGTGCCAGCAGGCGGACATACGACTCCTACGAGCAGTACTTC,CASRRTYDSYEQYF
TRBJ2-1,NA,TRBV6-5,NA,TGTGCCAGCAGTGGGCGAAATGAGCAGTTCTTC,CASSGRNEQFF
TRBJ1-4,NA,TRBV9,NA,TGTGCCAGCAGCGTAGGGGGGGCAGATGAAAAACTGTTTTTT,CASSVGGADEKLFF
TRBJ1-1,NA,TRBV6-5,many,TGTGCCAGCAGTCCCAGTGGGACAAGGGGCTTCTTT,CASSPSGTRGFF
TRBJ2-3,TRBD2,TRBV11-2,NA,TGTGCCAGCAGCTTAAGAGAGCGGGGGTATCGAGATACGCAGTATTTT,CASSLRERGYRDTQYF
TRBJ2-3,TRBD2,TRBV13,NA,TGTGCCAGCAGCTTCGGGGGGAGGGATACGCAGTATTTT,CASSFGGRDTQYF
TRBJ1-1,NA,TRBV18,few,TGTGCCAGCTCACCACCGGCCACTGAAGCTTTCTTT,CASSPPATEAFF
TRBJ2-7,NA,TRBV18,NA,TGTGCCAGCTCACCACGACGGACATTACTCGAGCAGTACTTC,CASSPRRTLLEQYF
TRBJ2-3,TRBD2,TRBV7-9,NA,TGTGCCAGCAGCCCCGGGCTAGCGGGGGGCACAGATACGCAGTATTTT,CASSPGLAGGTDTQYF
TRBJ1-1,NA,TRBV6-5,few,TGTGCCACAATATCAGTCAGGGTTCCTGCTGCTTTCTTT,CATISVRVPAAFF
TRBJ1-6,NA,TRBV9,few,TGTGCCAGCAGCGCTCAGGGAGGGGATTCACCCCTCCACTTT,CASSAQGGDSPLHF
TRBJ2-7,NA,TRBV11-3,medium-sized,TGTGCCAGCAGCTTAAACGGAGGACACTACGAGCAGTACTTC,CASSLNGGHYEQYF
TRBJ2-2,TRBD1,TRBV5-4,NA,TGTGCCAGCAGCGGCGCCGACAGGGTCGTTGGGGAGCTGTTTTTT,CASSGADRVVGELFF
TRBJ1-1,NA,TRBV6-5,NA,TGTGCCAGCAGTTACTCGGGTACCCGGGAGAGCACTGAAGCTTTCTTT,CASSYSGTRESTEAFF
TRBJ2-2,TRBD1,TRBV5-1,once,TGCGCCAGCAGCGAAGGACAGGGGAACACCGGGGAGCTGTTTTTT,CASSEGQGNTGELFF
TRBJ2-7,TRBD1,TRBV6-5,NA,TGTGCCAGCAGACGGACAGGGGGACCAATCTACGAGCAGTACTTC,CASRRTGGPIYEQYF